The clone carrying this TCR beta chain was recorded only once. Only in-frame clones appear in the TCRdb table, and some are missing; sequencing was by immunoSEQ multiplex PCR. This repertoire shows 230,000 or so clones, approximately 86% found once; its top ten account for roughly 14%. The data are from a study of blood T cell repertoires in COVID-19. CDR3 length equals 16 residues. V was clipped by 2 bases and J by 2 bases; unmatched bases: 7. The germline gives CDR1 MNHNS, CDR2 SASEGT. This clonotype was obtained from a woman between 50 and 59 years old with acute COVID-19. The sequencing input was PBMCs or T cells enriched from blood (not recorded which). V is TRBV6-1 and J is TRBJ2-3, with 7 positions matching TRBD2. The CDR3 sequence: CASSEWASGTTDTQYF. The CDR3 bases are TGTGCCAGCAGTGAATGGGCTAGCGGAACCACAGATACGCAGTATTTT.